This T cell receptor beta chain is drawn from a study of tumor-infiltrating lymphocytes in primary liver carcinoma (dated by TCRdb to about 2017). At the level of the whole study: Surgical resection was performed in China between November 2015 and early 2016 on about 5 patients with histopathologically diagnosed primary liver carcinoma. For each liver tumor, the study sampled five regions along with adjacent normal tissue and blood, and applied TCRbeta repertoire sequencing, expression microarrays and whole-exome sequencing. A total of some 35 specimens from 5 patients went through TCRbeta repertoire sequencing, namely 25 tumor regions, 5 adjacent noncancerous liver tissues and 5 peripheral blood samples. The five patients, three men and two women aged 30 to 69 years, had hepatocellular carcinoma (four) or combined HCC and intrahepatic cholangiocarcinoma (one). Reproducibility between technical replicate repertoires was high, with correlation coefficients above 0.95 and mean shared-clone rates approximately 0.9. The five patients had tumors staged T1-T3 N0M0, with maximum diameters ranging from about 4 to 11 cm. Roughly 3.5 to 7.5 million productive TCRbeta reads were obtained per sample, and no significant difference in read depth was found between tissue types.

CDR1 and CDR2 (SGHRS, YFSETQ) derive from the germline V gene. The CDR3, cysteine through phenylalanine, is 16 amino acids long. Only CDR3 DNA remains: 48 bases, in frame from the first base. At the junction V is shortened by 3 bases and J by 0 bases, with 12 bases in between. A constant-region primer and ProtoScript II reverse transcriptase were used to reverse-transcribe TCRbeta-specific cDNA from around 540 ng total RNA. The TCRbeta libraries were prepared through three rounds of nested multiplex PCR following a slightly modified ARM-PCR procedure. Multiplex TRBV1-TRBV30 forward primers and a Cbeta reverse primer were used in the first two PCR rounds, each of which was run for 9 to 11 cycles. Sample barcodes and Illumina adapters were added in a final 25-cycle PCR with Deep VentR polymerase. Amplicons of 200-500 bp were gel-purified with a QIAquick gel extraction kit before sequencing. An Illumina HiSeq 2500 was used to sequence the TCRbeta amplicons with 250-bp paired-end reads. The source study handled its data this way. To recover full CDR3 sequences, reads were quality-trimmed using Trimmomatic v0.33 and paired reads were then merged using FLASH v1.2.11. MiGEC v1.2.1b assigned V, D and J germline segments to the rearranged TCRbeta sequences. Clonotype statistics and Shannon-Wiener diversity indices were computed with VDJtools v1.0.0. Except for diversity analysis, only the 250 most abundant clonotypes of each sample were used in subsequent analyses to reduce sampling bias. TCRdb applied fastp at Q25 and MiXCR to the public reads, then kept only in-frame beta chains. Every CDR3 protein is listed once, alongside the most common genes and DNA of its rows. The V and J calls were determined by TCRdb, not by the authors. This sample holds about 310,000 distinct CDR3 sequences; nearly 60% were observed only once. The ten top clones hold 17% of the sample.

Study-level results and caveats: A significantly larger repertoire fraction was made up by the top 250 clones in tumors than in blood (p = 0.039). Comparison of CD4+ and CD8+ T cell repertoires was precluded by the use of bulk unsorted samples. With just a handful of patients in the study, the authors point out that the findings should be validated in a larger study. Only the TCR beta chain was sequenced, which likely underestimates true repertoire diversity because unpaired alpha chains were not captured. Repertoire overlap was found to be higher between tumor regions (mean around 35%) than between tumor-adjacent (approximately 17%) or tumor-blood (about 14%) pairs, consistent with antigen-driven expansion.

RNA from unsorted whole blood was extracted with TRIzol reagent, and germline DNA was obtained with the DNeasy Blood & Tissue kit. At the time of sampling, the patients had chronic HBV infection and had not received any treatment. Before surgery, approximately 3.7 milliliters of peripheral blood were drawn into K2EDTA tubes. Concerning this clonotype itself: Its antigen is unknown. Within one base of it there is no much larger clone, and no base qualities were kept.

This receptor was taken from a woman aged 25 to 39 with primary liver carcinoma and hepatitis B virus infection. The receptor chain draws on TRBV5-1 and TRBJ2-2, and perhaps TRBD2 as D gene, on 5 matching bases. The source material was peripheral blood. The nucleotide sequence is TGCGCCAGCAGCTCAGGACTTTCCGCGAACACCGGGGAGCTGTTTTTT. It is translated as CASSSGLSANTGELFF.